Listed below are T cell receptor beta chains from one sample, sequenced in a study of cytomegalovirus exposure and HLA in healthy donors. This table comes from immunoSEQ multiplex PCR, and its TCRdb copy is limited to in-frame clones, with some not included. The sample lists 80,000 to 100,000 clones; roughly 87% were seen once. Material: PBMCs. All receptors come from a man in his late teens or twenties in good health and CMV-seropositive. The CDR3 runs from the conserved cysteine through the conserved F or W. D genes are given only for firm matches. The size field is filled for only some rows; it gives once, few, many or a size class.

-	TRBV10-2	TRBD2	TRBJ2-7	TGCGCCAGTACTAGCGGAGAAACCTACGAGCAGTACTTC	CASTSGETYEQYF
many	TRBV19	TRBD2	TRBJ2-1	TGTGCCAGTAGTACGTCTAGCGGGGATTACAATGAGCAGTTCTTC	CASSTSSGDYNEQFF
-	TRBV9	-	TRBJ1-2	TGTGCCAGCAGCGCAGGGGTAGGCTACACCTTC	CASSAGVGYTF
-	TRBV5-6	-	TRBJ2-7	TGTGCCAGCAGCTTGGCAAACGAGCAGTACTTC	CASSLANEQYF
-	TRBV5-6	TRBD1	TRBJ2-3	TGTGCCAGCAGCAGGACAGGGACGCAGTATTTT	CASSRTGTQYF
-	TRBV5-8	TRBD2	TRBJ2-5	TGTGCCAGCAGCTTGGTTCCTAGCGGAGAGACCCAGTACTTC	CASSLVPSGETQYF
-	TRBV9	-	TRBJ2-1	TGTGCCAGCAGCGTAGAGGGGGCCTACAATGAGCAGTTCTTC	CASSVEGAYNEQFF
-	TRBV7-2	-	TRBJ2-1	TGTGCCAGCAGCCCATCTCCCGGGACATATCTCTACAATGAGCAGTTCTTC	CASSPSPGTYLYNEQFF
-	TRBV28	-	TRBJ1-1	TGTGCCAGCAGTTTATCAGGGGCCCTGAACACTGAAGCTTTCTTT	CASSLSGALNTEAFF
-	TRBV5-4	TRBD2	TRBJ2-7	TGTGCCAGCAGCTGGGGACTAGCGGGAGACTACGAGCAGTACTTC	CASSWGLAGDYEQYF
-	TRBV4-2	TRBD1	TRBJ2-1	TGTGCCAGCAGCCCCGACCATTCTGGGACAGGGGGGTACAATGAGCAGTTCTTC	CASSPDHSGTGGYNEQFF
-	TRBV6-5	-	TRBJ1-2	TGTGCCAGCAGCACAGCAGGGGATAACTATGGCTACACCTTC	CASSTAGDNYGYTF
-	TRBV10-2	TRBD1	TRBJ2-7	TGCGCCAGCAGTGAACAGGGGTACGAGCAGTACTTC	CASSEQGYEQYF
-	TRBV7-9	TRBD1	TRBJ2-7	TGTGCCAGCAGCTCACCGGACAGGAAAGAGCAGTACTTC	CASSSPDRKEQYF
-	TRBV7-6	-	TRBJ2-7	TGTGCCAGCAGCTTAGGACCTCGGGACGAGCAGTACTTC	CASSLGPRDEQYF
-	TRBV7-2	TRBD2	TRBJ2-7	TGTGCCAGCAGCTCGGGACTAGCGGGGTACAACTACGAGCAGTACTTC	CASSSGLAGYNYEQYF
-	TRBV9	-	TRBJ2-7	TGTGCCAGCAGCCGGGTAGCCGGGACCTACGAGCAGTACTTC	CASSRVAGTYEQYF
-	TRBV7-2	TRBD1	TRBJ1-5	TGTGCCAGCAGCTTAGCCCCCCGGACAGGGAACAATCAGCCCCAGCATTTT	CASSLAPRTGNNQPQHF
once	TRBV7-8	TRBD1	TRBJ1-1	TGTGCCAGCAGCTCTAGGACAGGGTCAATGAACACTGAAGCTTTCTTT	CASSSRTGSMNTEAFF
-	TRBV5-6	TRBD2	TRBJ2-3	TGTGCCAGCAGCTTGCCGGGACTAGCGACAGATACGCAGTATTTT	CASSLPGLATDTQYF
-	TRBV7-9	TRBD1	TRBJ2-5	TGTGCCAGCAGCTCTACAGGGGAGAAGGAGACCCAGTACTTC	CASSSTGEKETQYF
-	TRBV7-9	TRBD2	TRBJ2-1	TGTGCCAGCAGCTTAGGAACTAGCGGGATGGGTTTTGGGCAGTTCTTC	CASSLGTSGMGFGQFF
-	TRBV7-3	TRBD2	TRBJ2-1	TGTGCCAGCAGCTCAACCCCAGGGACTAGCGGGGGGGTACACAATGAGCAGTTCTTC	CASSSTPGTSGGVHNEQFF
-	TRBV5-6	TRBD2	TRBJ2-5	TGTGCCAGCAGCTTGTCGCCTAGCGGGGCCACGCGGGAGACCCAGTACTTC	CASSLSPSGATRETQYF
-	TRBV4-2	TRBD1	TRBJ1-4	TGTGCCAGCAGCCAAGAGCAGTCAGGGGGGGAAAAACTGTTTTTT	CASSQEQSGGEKLFF
-	TRBV28	-	TRBJ1-5	TGTGCCAGCAGTTTTCAGGGGTTCCGCAATCAGCCCCAGCATTTT	CASSFQGFRNQPQHF
-	TRBV6-5	-	TRBJ1-1	TGTGCCAGCAGAAAAAACAGGGACGGGACTGAAGCTTTCTTT	CASRKNRDGTEAFF
-	TRBV14	TRBD1	TRBJ2-7	TGTGCCAGCAGCCCGAGATGGGGGCCCAGGACAGGTCCTTACTACGAGCAGTACTTC	CASSPRWGPRTGPYYEQYF
-	TRBV18	-	TRBJ2-7	TGTGCCAGCTCAGCTCCTTCCCCCCCGGGAGAGCAGTACTTC	CASSAPSPPGEQYF
few	TRBV27	-	TRBJ2-7	TGTGCCAGCAGTTCCCCCGGCTACGAGCAGTACTTC	CASSSPGYEQYF
-	TRBV7-2	-	TRBJ2-2	TGTGCCAGCAGCTTAGATCCAGGGCCCGGGGAGCTGTTTTTT	CASSLDPGPGELFF
-	TRBV7-2	TRBD1	TRBJ2-1	TGTGCCAGCAGCTTAGAAGGGACAGGGATAGTTGAGCAGTTCTTC	CASSLEGTGIVEQFF
few	TRBV9	TRBD1	TRBJ1-5	TGTGCCAGCAGCATCGGGACAGGGAGCAATCAGCCCCAGCATTTT	CASSIGTGSNQPQHF
once	TRBV7-6	TRBD1	TRBJ1-5	TGTGCCAGCAGCCCATGGACAGGGGAGGGCAATCAGCCCCAGCATTTT	CASSPWTGEGNQPQHF
-	TRBV19	-	TRBJ2-5	TGTGCCAGTAGTTCCAAGACTCTAGTAGAGGAGACCCAGTACTTC	CASSSKTLVEETQYF
many	TRBV9	TRBD2	TRBJ2-5	TGTGCCAGCAGTGCTTTTGCTAGCGGGGGACAAGAGACCCAGTACTTC	CASSAFASGGQETQYF
-	TRBV13	-	TRBJ2-2	TGTGCCAGCAGCAATAGTGAGAGGGAGGACGGGGAGCTGTTTTTT	CASSNSEREDGELFF
-	TRBV15	-	TRBJ1-2	TGTGCCACCAGCAGAGGGAGCCTGGGGGCGCAGGGGCAAGGCTACACCTTC	CATSRGSLGAQGQGYTF
-	TRBV7-4	-	TRBJ2-1	TGTGCCAGCAGCTTAATCAGGGGATTCTTC	CASSLIRGFF
-	TRBV15	TRBD1	TRBJ2-2	TGTGCCACCAGCAGAGTGACAGGGGGGAACACCGGGGAGCTGTTTTTT	CATSRVTGGNTGELFF
-	TRBV15	TRBD1	TRBJ1-5	TGTGCCACCAGCACTGGGACAGGGAGTATAAGCAATCAGCCCCAGCATTTT	CATSTGTGSISNQPQHF